What follows describes a single T cell receptor beta chain. The antigen is undetermined. This CDR3 has 14 residues. The ends were cut back, 7 bases at V and 2 bases at J, with 15 bases in the middle. The germline CDR1 and CDR2 sequences are SGDLS and YYNGEE. No patient escaped relapse after autologous stem cell transplantation, and brentuximab vedotin exposure varied. These data originate in a study of PD-1 blockade in classical Hodgkin lymphoma. Study-level points and caveats: A significant rise in TCR diversity by C4D1 was seen for CD4+ but not CD8+ cells.

Profiling relied on immunoSEQ multiplex PCR, and the TCRdb table lists in-frame clones only, not all of them. Of 13,000 or so clones in the sample, about 94% are singletons; the top ten hold 20% to 25%. This TCR derives from a human donor with classical Hodgkin lymphoma. The sample consisted of peripheral blood mononuclear cells (PBMCs), taken at baseline. This chain uses TRBV9 with TRBJ2-5; D gene ambiguous. The DNA of the CDR3 is TGTGCCAGCGCCCCCATTGGGCGACAAGAGACCCAGTACTTC. Protein product: CASAPIGRQETQYF.